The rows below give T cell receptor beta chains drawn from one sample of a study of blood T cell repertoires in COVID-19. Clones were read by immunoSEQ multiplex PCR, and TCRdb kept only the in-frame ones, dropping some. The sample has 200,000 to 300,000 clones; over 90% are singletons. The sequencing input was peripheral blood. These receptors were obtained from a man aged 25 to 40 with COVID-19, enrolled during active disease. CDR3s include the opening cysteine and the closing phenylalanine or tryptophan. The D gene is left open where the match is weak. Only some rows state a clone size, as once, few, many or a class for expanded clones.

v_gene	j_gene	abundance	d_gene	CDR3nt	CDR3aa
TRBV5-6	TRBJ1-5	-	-	TGTGCCAGCAGCTCACTGGCAGGCCCGAAATGTGGAGGTCAGCCCCAGCATTTT	CASSSLAGPKCGGQPQHF
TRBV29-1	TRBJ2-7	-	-	TGCAGCGTTCTCATCTTAATAGCGTCGCTCTACGAGCAGTACTTC	CSVLILIASLYEQYF
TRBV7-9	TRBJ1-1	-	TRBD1	TGTGCCAGCAGCTTTACCCCGACAGGGGGCCATTATACGAACACTGAAGCTTTCTTT	CASSFTPTGGHYTNTEAFF
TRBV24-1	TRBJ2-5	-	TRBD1	TGTGCCACCAGTGATTCGACAGGGTACCAAGAGACCCAGTACTTC	CATSDSTGYQETQYF
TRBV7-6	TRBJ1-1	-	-	TGTGCCAGCAGCTTGGCGGAGCAGTTGAACACTGAAGCTTTCTTT	CASSLAEQLNTEAFF
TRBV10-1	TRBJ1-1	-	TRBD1	TGCGCCAGCAGCCCAGGGGGGAACACTGAAGCTTTCTTT	CASSPGGNTEAFF
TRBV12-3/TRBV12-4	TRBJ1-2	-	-	TGTGCCAGCAGTGCTTTCGGAGATGGCTACACCTTC	CASSAFGDGYTF
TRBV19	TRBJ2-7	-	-	TGTGCCAGTAGTCCCGGGTACCTCTCCTACGAGCAGTACTTC	CASSPGYLSYEQYF
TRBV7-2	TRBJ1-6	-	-	TGTGCCAGCAGCTTAGTTCCGGGTAGTACACCCCTCCACTTT	CASSLVPGSTPLHF
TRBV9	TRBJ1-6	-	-	TGTGCCAGCAGCGTAGGGGACAACTGGAGCTCCTATAATTCACCCCTCCACTTT	CASSVGDNWSSYNSPLHF
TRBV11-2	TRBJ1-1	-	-	TGTGCCAGCAGCTTACGGACAGTTAACACTGAAGCTTTCTTT	CASSLRTVNTEAFF
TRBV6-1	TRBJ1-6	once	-	TGTGCCAGCAGTGAGGCAGGGCTCAGTTCACCCCTCCACTTT	CASSEAGLSSPLHF
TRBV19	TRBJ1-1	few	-	TGTGCCAGTAAAGCCGATCTGAACACTGAAGCTTTCTTT	CASKADLNTEAFF
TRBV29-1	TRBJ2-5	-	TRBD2	TGCAGCGGGAAAGCTAGCGGGGGGCAACAAGAGACCCAGTACTTC	CSGKASGGQQETQYF
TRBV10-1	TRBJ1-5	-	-	TGCGCCAGCAGTGACGGTAGCAATCAGCCCCAGCATTTT	CASSDGSNQPQHF
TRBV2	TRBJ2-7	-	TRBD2	TGTGCCAGCAGTGAATTTCCAGCGGGGGGCCGAACAAGCTCCTACGAGCAGTACTTC	CASSEFPAGGRTSSYEQYF
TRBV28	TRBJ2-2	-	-	TGTGCCAGCAGTCCGGTCGCCGGGGAGCTGTTTTTT	CASSPVAGELFF
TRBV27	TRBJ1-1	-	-	TGTGCCAGCAGTTCTACAGGGTTAGCTGAAGCTTTCTTT	CASSSTGLAEAFF
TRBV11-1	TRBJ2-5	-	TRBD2	TGTGCCAGCAGTCACGAGGGGACTAAAGAGACCCAGTACTTC	CASSHEGTKETQYF
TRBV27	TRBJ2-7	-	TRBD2	TGTGCCAGCCGACTAGCGGTAGAAGGGGGCGAGCAGTACTTC	CASRLAVEGGEQYF
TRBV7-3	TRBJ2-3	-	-	TGTGCCAGCAGCTTCCTAGGTGATACGCAGTATTTT	CASSFLGDTQYF
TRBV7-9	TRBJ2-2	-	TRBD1	TGTGCCAGCAGCTTGGGACAGGGAGCGAACACCGGGGAGCTGTTTTTT	CASSLGQGANTGELFF
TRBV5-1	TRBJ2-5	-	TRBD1	TGCGCCAGCAGCTCGACCACAGGGGGCGGCGAGACCCAGTACTTC	CASSSTTGGGETQYF
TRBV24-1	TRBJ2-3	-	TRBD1	TGTGCCACCAGTGATGAGGGACAGGGAGGAGATACGCAGTATTTT	CATSDEGQGGDTQYF
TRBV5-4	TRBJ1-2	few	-	TGTGCCAGCAGCTCAATTAACTATGGCTACACCTTC	CASSSINYGYTF
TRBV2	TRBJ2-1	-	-	TGTGCCAGCAGGACAGGAAACAATGAGCAGTTCTTC	CASRTGNNEQFF
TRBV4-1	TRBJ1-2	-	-	TGCGCCAGCAGCCAAGGGACAGACAGAAACAACTATGGCTACACCTTC	CASSQGTDRNNYGYTF
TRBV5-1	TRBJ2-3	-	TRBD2	TGCGCCGCCCGGGACATTCGGACTAGCGGGGGGGCTAGCACAGATACGCAGTATTTT	CAARDIRTSGGASTDTQYF
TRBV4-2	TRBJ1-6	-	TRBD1	TGTGCCAGCAGCCAAGCCCAACAGGGGGATCATAATTCACCCCTCCACTTT	CASSQAQQGDHNSPLHF
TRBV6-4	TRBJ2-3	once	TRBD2	TGTGCCAGCAGTGGCGGGGGGGGCCGCACAGATACGCAGTATTTT	CASSGGGGRTDTQYF
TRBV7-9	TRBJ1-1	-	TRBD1	TGTGCCAGCAGCTTAGGTGGGACAGGGATGAACACTGAAGCTTTCTTT	CASSLGGTGMNTEAFF
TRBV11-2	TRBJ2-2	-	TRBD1	TGTGCCAGCAGCTTAGAGGCGGGTGGGACAGGGCCTCAGAACACCGGGGAGCTGTTTTTT	CASSLEAGGTGPQNTGELFF
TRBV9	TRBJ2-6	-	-	TGTGCCAGCAGCGTAGTTCCAGGCTCTGGGGCCAACGTCCTGACTTTC	CASSVVPGSGANVLTF
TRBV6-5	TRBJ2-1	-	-	TGTGCCAGCAGCCCCTACTTAAACAATGAGCAGTTCTTC	CASSPYLNNEQFF
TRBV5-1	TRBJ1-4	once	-	TGCGCCAGCAGCTTGCACCAGGCGGAAAAACTGTTTTTT	CASSLHQAEKLFF
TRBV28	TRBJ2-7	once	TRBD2	TGTGCCAACGGGGGGTACGAGCAGTACTTC	CANGGYEQYF
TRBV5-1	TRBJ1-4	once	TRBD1	TGCGCCAGCAGCCAAATATCAGGGGGGAAAGGGGAAAAACTGTTTTTT	CASSQISGGKGEKLFF
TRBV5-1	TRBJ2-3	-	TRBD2	TGCGCCAGCAGCCGCTCTTGGGGGGGTAGCACAGATACGCAGTATTTT	CASSRSWGGSTDTQYF
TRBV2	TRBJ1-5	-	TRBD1	TGTGCCAGCAGCGGCTTAACAGGGGGTATTGGCAATCAGCCCCAGCATTTT	CASSGLTGGIGNQPQHF
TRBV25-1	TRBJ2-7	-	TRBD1	TGTGCCAGCAGTTCAAGACAGGGGACCAACGAGCAGTACTTC	CASSSRQGTNEQYF
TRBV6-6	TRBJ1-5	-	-	TGTGCCAGCAGAGGGGAGGGGGGCAATCAGCCCCAGCATTTT	CASRGEGGNQPQHF
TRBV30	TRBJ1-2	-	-	TGTGCCTGGGCCCCCGCCTCTCGGTATGGCTACACCTTC	CAWAPASRYGYTF
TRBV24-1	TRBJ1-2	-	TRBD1	TGTGCCACCAGTGGTAAGCAGGGGGCGGTATACTATGGCTACACCTTC	CATSGKQGAVYYGYTF
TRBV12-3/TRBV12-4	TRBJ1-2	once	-	TGTGCCAGCTGTTTATCTGGGACTAGTGGCTACACCTTC	CASCLSGTSGYTF
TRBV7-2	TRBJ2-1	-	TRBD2	TGTGCCAGCAGGATTAGCGGGGGGCCTAATGAGCAGTTCTTC	CASRISGGPNEQFF
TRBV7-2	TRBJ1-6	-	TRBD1	TGTGCCAGCAGCTTACGGGACAGCGGTAATTCACCCCTCCACTTT	CASSLRDSGNSPLHF
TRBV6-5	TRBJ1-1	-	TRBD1	TGTGCCAGCAGTTGGACAGGGGGATACACTGAAGCTTTCTTT	CASSWTGGYTEAFF
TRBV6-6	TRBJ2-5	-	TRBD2	TGTGCCAGCAGTAGCGGGGGGGCTCTTCTGGAGACCCAGTACTTC	CASSSGGALLETQYF